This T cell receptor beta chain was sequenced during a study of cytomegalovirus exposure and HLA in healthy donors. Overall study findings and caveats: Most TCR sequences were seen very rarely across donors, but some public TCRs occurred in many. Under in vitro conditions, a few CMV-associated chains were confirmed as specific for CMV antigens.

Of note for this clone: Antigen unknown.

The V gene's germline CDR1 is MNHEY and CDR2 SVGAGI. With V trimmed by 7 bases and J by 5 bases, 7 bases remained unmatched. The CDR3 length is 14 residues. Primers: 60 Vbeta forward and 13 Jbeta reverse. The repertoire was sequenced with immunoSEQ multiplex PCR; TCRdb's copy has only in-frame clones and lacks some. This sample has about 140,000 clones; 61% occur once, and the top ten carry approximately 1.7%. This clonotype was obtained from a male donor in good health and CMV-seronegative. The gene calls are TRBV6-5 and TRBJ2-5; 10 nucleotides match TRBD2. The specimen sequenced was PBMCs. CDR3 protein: CASKTGLATETQYF. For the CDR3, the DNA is TGTGCCAGCAAGACGGGACTAGCGACGGAGACCCAGTACTTC.